This TCR beta chain was observed in a study of cytomegalovirus exposure and HLA in healthy donors. Comments on this clone: Its antigen remains unknown.

Study results and limitations: A missense variant in DCLRE1C was later tied to TCR beta V- and J-gene trimming.

Between the trimmed V and J ends, which lost 0 bases and 8 bases, there was a span of 19 bases. Germline CDR1 reads MNHEY; CDR2 reads SVGAGI. The CDR3 spans 16 residues. Vbeta (60) and Jbeta (13) primers were used in the PCR. TCRdb keeps only in-frame clones here, not all; method: immunoSEQ multiplex PCR. Here the sample table reports around 70,000 clones. The clonotype originates from a woman in her thirties or forties in good health and CMV-seropositive. Source material: PBMCs. The chain combines TRBV6-5 with TRBJ1-2; D gene uncertain. CDR3 sequence (DNA): TGTGCCAGCAGTTACTCGAAATCTACGGGTCTACGCGGCTACACCTTC. As protein: CASSYSKSTGLRGYTF.